This T cell receptor (beta chain) appears in the sequencing data of a study of cytomegalovirus exposure and HLA in healthy donors. Study findings and constraints: Certain sequence variants were highly shared and formed a cluster, and this cluster was likely a sequencing artifact. The investigators catalogued 164 TCR beta chains as cytomegalovirus-associated. Previous analysis showed most TCR beta V segments were productive about 90% or about 30% of the time. Presence/absence analyses rested on an assumption that sequencing depth was roughly uniform across donors.

Turning to this clone: Antigen specificity is unknown.

The germline V gene has CDR1 ENHRY and CDR2 SYGVKD. The CDR3 has 15 residues. The ends were cut back, 0 bases at V and 6 bases at J, with 12 bases in the middle. PCR amplification relied on 60 Vbeta primers (plus 13 Jbeta primers). TCRdb keeps only in-frame clones here, not all; method: immunoSEQ multiplex PCR. The sample lists about 210,000 clones, 75% to 90% occurring once. This chain connects TRBV10-3 to TRBJ1-5; a possible D gene is TRBD1 (5 bases). This sequence was found in a woman in her twenties or thirties in good health and CMV-seronegative. The material sequenced was PBMCs. The CDR3 DNA reads as TGTGCCATCAGTGAGTCTGTAGGGGTAAGTCAGCCCCAGCATTTT. This encodes CAISESVGVSQPQHF.